The rows below give T cell receptor beta chains drawn from one sample of a study of early T cells in non-severe SARS-CoV-2 infection. TCRdb redid the calling of the 5' RACE reads with MiXCR, one entry per CDR3 protein. This table has roughly 70,000 distinct CDR3 sequences, roughly 18% appearing once. Sequencing used whole blood, obtained at baseline. These TCRs come from an adult who was a healthcare worker with PCR-confirmed SARS-CoV-2 infection or an uninfected control (not recorded which). Each CDR3 is given with its conserved first and last residue.

CDR3	V	J
CASGSTPGYTEAFF	TRBV12-5	TRBJ1-1
CASSYSHGVPETQYF	TRBV6-5	TRBJ2-5
CATSRVPNYGWNEQFF	TRBV15	TRBJ2-1
CASTAGQGQRSPLHF	TRBV2	TRBJ1-6
CSASQQGVGNQPQHF	TRBV20-1	TRBJ1-5
CSAIDRSQETQYF	TRBV29-1	TRBJ2-5
CASARDSRNTDTQYF	TRBV18	TRBJ2-3
CASSPPRASSYNSPLHF	TRBV6-6	TRBJ1-6
CSARDPAGGYEQYF	TRBV20-1	TRBJ2-7
CASSLAGSRYGYTF	TRBV7-8	TRBJ1-2
CASRLIWTSGYNEQFF	TRBV5-6	TRBJ2-1
CASSISNNYGYTF	TRBV7-2	TRBJ1-2
CASSLLRANTEAFF	TRBV7-9	TRBJ1-1
CSASGGTGELFF	TRBV20-1	TRBJ2-2
CASSPGLAVGYTF	TRBV3-1	TRBJ1-2
CASSVEGYTEAFF	TRBV9	TRBJ1-1
CAISESINSPLHF	TRBV10-3	TRBJ1-6
CATSRGERNQPQHF	TRBV15	TRBJ1-5
CASSLGDYGYTF	TRBV6-6	TRBJ1-2
CASISAGRGRGYTF	TRBV12-3/TRBV12-4	TRBJ1-2
CASSVTGDTYNEQFF	TRBV3-1	TRBJ2-1
CASSTANEKLFF	TRBV5-1	TRBJ1-4
CASSVDGTGIYEQYF	TRBV9	TRBJ2-7
CASSQEKTRSGNTIYF	TRBV4-1	TRBJ1-3
CASSPDVGSGNTIYF	TRBV11-2	TRBJ1-3
CASSPGTGSGYTF	TRBV18	TRBJ1-2
CASSQGGGGAGYTF	TRBV4-2	TRBJ1-2
CASSSSDGYTGELFF	TRBV28	TRBJ2-2